Listed here are 7 T cell receptor beta chains from one sample, sequenced in a study of response to subunit inactivated influenza vaccine. TCRdb recomputed calls from the RT-PCR reads with MiXCR, one row per CDR3 protein. The table shows a few hundred thousand distinct CDR3 sequences, with 12% to 15% occurring only once. The sample was PBMCs from blood, taken about 13 days after vaccination. These receptors were taken from a middle-aged man who received an inactivated influenza vaccine.

The chain couples TRBV7-9 to TRBJ2-7; D possibly corresponds to TRBD2 (6 bases). CDR3 length: 12 residues. With 8 bases removed from V and 6 bases from J, the gap between germline ends came to 14 bases. The germline V gene encodes CDR1 SEHNR and CDR2 FQNEAQ (reference sequence). CDR3 bases: TGTGCCAGCCGGACAACGGGGGTCGAGCAGTACTTC. The encoded protein is CASRTTGVEQYF.

The chain recombines TRBV11-2 with TRBJ2-5; perhaps TRBD1 as D (6 bases). From germline, CDR1 is SGHAT and CDR2 FQNNGV. The V gene lost 5 bases and the J gene lost 0 bases, with 16 bases spanning the gap. CDR3 length: 16 amino acids. DNA for the CDR3: TGTGCCAGCAGCCGAGCCCAGGGGTGGAACCAAGAGACCCAGTACTTC. It translates to CASSRAQGWNQETQYF.

The chain combines TRBV7-9 with TRBJ2-5, with 8 bases lining up with TRBD1. The trim removed 5 bases at V and 4 bases at J, leaving 9 bases unmatched. Germline CDR1 reads SEHNR; CDR2 reads FQNEAQ (reference sequence). This CDR3 has 15 amino acids. Written as DNA, the CDR3 is TGTGCCAGCAGCCCAAAGACAGGGGTGTTAGAGACCCAGTACTTC. It encodes CASSPKTGVLETQYF.

This chain uses TRBV11-2 with TRBJ2-7; 10 nucleotides line up with TRBD1. J lost 5 bases, V lost 5 bases, and 6 bases had no gene match. The CDR3 extends over 14 amino acids. Germline assignment: CDR1 SGHAT and CDR2 FQNNGV. CDR3 bases: TGTGCCAGCAGCCTCGACAGGGGGCCGAACGAGCAGTACTTC. Its translation: CASSLDRGPNEQYF.

The chain uses TRBV29-1 and TRBJ2-1; no definite D call. CDR1 is SQVTM and CDR2 is ANQGSEA in the germline V gene. V lost 7 bases, J lost 0 bases, and 19 bases lay in between. The CDR3 extends over 16 amino acids. CDR3: CSADRVPTSSYNEQFF. CDR3 in DNA: TGCAGCGCCGACCGAGTTCCCACGAGCTCCTACAATGAGCAGTTCTTC.

This clonotype was seen a few times. The chain has TRBV3-1 and TRBJ2-1, with TRBD2 matching 13 bases. The germline CDR1 and CDR2 sequences are LGHDT and YNNKEL (reference sequence). The CDR3 spans 15 residues. J gave up 3 bases and V 6 bases, and 2 bases lay outside the gene matches. Here the CDR3 DNA reads TGTGCCAGCAGGACTAGCGGGGGGTACTACAATGAGCAGTTCTTC. It yields the protein CASRTSGGYYNEQFF.

The CDR3: CATRGRNNEKLFF. In DNA form, the CDR3 reads TGTGCCACTCGAGGGAGGAATAATGAAAAACTGTTTTTT. The chain combines TRBV7-9 with TRBJ1-4; D unclear. The germline CDR1 and CDR2 sequences are SEHNR and FQNEAQ (reference sequence). V lost 10 bases to trimming and J lost 4 bases, with 13 bases between them. The CDR3 has 13 residues. The full variable domain, its missing parts supplied by reference TRBV7-9 and TRBJ1-4, is DTGVSQNPRHKITKRGQNVTFRCDPISEHNRLYWYRQTLGQGPEFLTYFQNEAQLEKSRLLSDRFSAERPKGSFSTLEIQRTEQGDSAMYLCATRGRNNEKLFFGSGTQLSVL.